This T cell receptor (beta chain) was observed in a study of control samples from healthy donors and cancer patients. TCRdb keeps only in-frame clones here, not all; method: immunoSEQ multiplex PCR. The table shows some 200,000 clones, with just under 95% occurring only once. V lost 5 bases, J lost 0 bases, and 4 bases stayed unmatched. CDR1 and CDR2 from the germline V gene are LNHNV and YYDKDF (reference sequence). CDR3 size: 14 residues. The receptor comes from a man aged 45-65 years in good health. Sequenced: blood. The V gene is TRBV15, the J gene TRBJ2-7, with TRBD1 matching over 7 bases. The CDR3, as DNA: TGTGCCACCAGCCGGGACAGAAGCTCCTACGAGCAGTACTTC. It codes for CATSRDRSSYEQYF.